This TCR beta chain emerged from a study of blood T cell repertoires in COVID-19. The V gene's germline CDR1 is SEHNR and CDR2 FQNEAQ (reference sequence). The CDR3 consists of 13 residues. With 7 bases removed from V and 3 bases from J, the gap between germline ends came to 10 bases. This clone was seen only once. Assay used: immunoSEQ multiplex PCR; TCRdb lists only in-frame clones, some missing. The sample holds some 340,000 clones; 65% to 85% are singletons and the top ten take 2.5% to 3%. Sequencing was performed on peripheral blood. The clonotype was recovered from a man younger than 45 with active or convalescent COVID-19. The chain carries TRBV7-9 and TRBJ2-1, with D hard to call. The CDR3 sequence: CASIGSSYNEQFF. CDR3 DNA sequence: TGTGCCAGCATCGGGTCTAGCTACAATGAGCAGTTCTTC. The entire variable domain, with the rest obtained from reference TRBV7-9 and TRBJ2-1, is as follows: DTGVSQNPRHKITKRGQNVTFRCDPISEHNRLYWYRQTLGQGPEFLTYFQNEAQLEKSRLLSDRFSAERPKGSFSTLEIQRTEQGDSAMYLCASIGSSYNEQFFGPGTRLTVL.